This paragraph covers one T cell receptor (beta chain) sequence. Its recognized antigen is unknown. A roughly 2.4 ml peripheral blood sample was drawn into PAXgene tubes per donor and stored at -80°C. Without T cell sorting, total RNA was isolated from whole blood using the PAXgene blood miRNA kit on an automated QIAcube. Peripheral blood from monozygotic twin pairs who were concordant or discordant for inflammatory bowel disease underwent deep TCRalpha and TCRbeta repertoire profiling using unique molecular barcoding. Smoking habits were recorded for all twin pairs, and individuals were classified as current, former or never smokers. From cysteine to phenylalanine, the CDR3 is 12 amino acids long. The DNA sequence is not available. The germline V gene (reference sequence) specifies SEHNR as CDR1 and FQNEAQ as CDR2. The source of the sample is a study of monozygotic twins with inflammatory bowel disease (dated by TCRdb to between 2018 and 2021). About the investigation overall: The complete study included 28 monozygotic twin pairs: 19 IBD-discordant Danish pairs and nine German pairs, of which four were IBD-concordant and five were IBD-discordant. Each individual had, on average, about 151 000 unique TCRalpha sequences and 181 000 unique TCRbeta sequences available for analysis. The search for disease-associated traits relied mainly on comparing IBD patients with their genetically identical healthy co-twins within discordant pairs.

Library construction relied on 5' RACE. For each TCR library, 3,000 to 4,000 ng of total RNA was used. For each sample, cDNA synthesis was carried out in eight separate reactions using SMARTScribe reverse transcriptase. During cDNA synthesis, template switching was used to introduce unique molecular identifiers that contained a 6-nucleotide sample barcode. Amplification of TCRalpha and TCRbeta cDNA involved two nested PCRs of about 15 and 9 cycles, and each PCR was followed by bead purification. Before amplification, the cDNA was treated with uracil DNA-glycosylase and purified using the QIAquick PCR purification kit. The second PCR added Illumina TruSeq-compatible adapters along with sample-specific barcodes. Library quality and concentration were assessed using TapeStation and Qubit, and roughly 5 ng of each library was pooled. The pooled libraries were sequenced with 2 x 100 bp reads and custom sequencing primers on an Illumina HiSeq2500 single-index Rapid Run. Per the authors' processing: MiGEC version 1.2.6 was used for UMI-based consensus assembly to correct PCR and sequencing errors. MiXCR version 2.1.1 handled V(D)J alignment, clonotype assembly and CDR3 extraction. Gene usage, clonotype sharing and MAIT/NKT TCR abundance were normalised by analysing the top 1000, 10 000 and 20 000 clonotypes per sample. After downsampling to 27 000 UMIs, diversity was calculated as the inverse Simpson index using the vegan R package. Paired Mann-Whitney U tests on discordant twin pairs were used, with Benjamini-Hochberg multiple-testing correction. Reprocessed by TCRdb, the reads give a single entry per CDR3 protein sequence, without DNA. TCRdb assigned the V and J calls; the authors' analysis was not used. For this sample, the table gives just over 300,000 distinct CDR3 sequences. The ten top clones hold 5.5% to 6.5% of the sample.

What the authors observed across the whole study: Different T cell subtypes could not be distinguished in the analysis. Differing immunosuppressive treatments among patients may have added background noise and inter-individual variability to the repertoires. TCRbeta repertoire diversity, by inverse Simpson index, was decreased in IBD patients compared with their healthy co-twins. No single strong signal or clonotype linked to IBD turned up in the results, so the idea that one exists was not supported. Repertoire similarity did not differ between concordant and discordant twins, which could be due to limited statistical power. Compared with healthy twins, IBD patients had fewer clonotypes in common with other individuals, a difference most pronounced in patients showing signs of disease activity.

This clonotype was obtained from a human donor with ulcerative colitis or Crohn's disease, or a healthy co-twin of an affected twin (not recorded which). The chain is assembled from TRBV7-9 and TRBJ1-2. Sequenced sample: blood. Here the CDR3 is given as CASSRPNYGYTF.